The 22 T cell receptor beta chains below come from one sample, sequenced in a study of blood T cell repertoires in COVID-19. The method was immunoSEQ multiplex PCR; TCRdb's version includes in-frame clones alone and lacks a portion of them. The data show about 440,000 clones, around 91% seen once. The sample was PBMCs or T cells enriched from blood (not recorded which). The receptors stem from a man aged 18 to 35 who had recovered from COVID-19.

The chain recombines TRBV27 with TRBJ1-2, with 10 bases fitting TRBD1. Per the germline V gene, CDR1 is MNHEY and CDR2 is SMNVEV (reference sequence). V trimming: 5 bases; J trimming: 7 bases; junction bases outside the gene matches: 4. This CDR3 has 13 amino acids. The CDR3 sequence: CASSRDRGVGYTF. In DNA, the CDR3 is TGTGCCAGCAGTCGGGACAGGGGTGTTGGCTACACCTTC.

The chain combines TRBV18 with TRBJ1-1; possibly TRBD1 for D (6 bases). The germline gives CDR1 KGHSH, CDR2 LQKENI. The CDR3 is 15 amino acids. V lost 2 bases and J 1 base, leaving 11 bases between the germline ends. CDR3 coding DNA: TGTGCCAGCTCACCAGAACCACAGGGGAACACTGAAGCTTTCTTT. This sequence encodes CASSPEPQGNTEAFF.

The genes are TRBV10-3 and TRBJ1-2, with 8 bases that match TRBD1. CDR3 length: 14 amino acids. Germline loops: CDR1 ENHRY, CDR2 SYGVKD. J gave up 5 bases and V 4 bases, and 6 bases lay outside the gene matches. The CDR3 protein is CAISGSGTGYGYTF. In nucleotides, the CDR3 is TGTGCCATCAGTGGATCCGGGACAGGATATGGCTACACCTTC.

This sequence joins TRBV29-1 and TRBJ1-1; no clear D gene. The CDR3 sequence is 14 residues long. CDR1 SQVTM and CDR2 ANQGSEA come from the germline V gene. V was pared by 8 bases and J by 1 base, with 17 bases between. The CDR3 protein is CSIAGHRENTEAFF. The CDR3 nucleotides read TGCAGCATCGCCGGCCACAGAGAGAACACTGAAGCTTTCTTT.

This clone was detected a few times. The rearrangement uses TRBV9 and TRBJ1-5; 10 bases fit TRBD1. The CDR3 totals 15 residues. V dropped 4 bases and J dropped 5; count of bases not matched to a gene: 6. Germline CDR1 SGDLS, CDR2 YYNGEE. The CDR3 reads CASSPSTGGYQPQHF. The CDR3 DNA reads as TGTGCCAGCAGCCCTTCGACAGGGGGCTATCAGCCCCAGCATTTT.

About this clone: This specimen includes other DNA sequences encoding the same CDR3. The V and J genes are TRBV18 and TRBJ1-2; D is possibly TRBD1 (6 bases). CDR3 length: 14 amino acids. Germline loops: CDR1 KGHSH, CDR2 LQKENI. Trimming left V 2 bases short and J 2 bases short, with 9 bases between. The CDR3 sequence: CASSPGRGNYGYTF. The CDR3, as DNA: TGTGCCAGCTCACCAGGGAGGGGGAACTATGGCTACACCTTC.

This sequence joins TRBV18 and TRBJ2-2; no definite D call. V gave up 0 bases and J gave up 6 bases, with 5 bases separating them. Germline-derived CDR1 and CDR2 are KGHSH and LQKENI. The CDR3 is 13 residues long. The CDR3 here is CASSPPLAGELFF. Written as DNA, the CDR3 is TGTGCCAGCTCACCACCTTTAGCCGGGGAGCTGTTTTTT.

This sequence joins TRBV2 and TRBJ1-2, with 9 bases identical to TRBD1. With V trimmed by 7 bases and J by 2 bases, 8 bases remained unmatched. In germline, CDR1 is SNHLY, CDR2 FYNNEI. CDR3 length: 15 residues. The CDR3 is CASKRTGEPNYGYTF. The CDR3 nucleotides read TGTGCCAGCAAGCGGACAGGGGAACCAAACTATGGCTACACCTTC.

The gene calls are TRBV19 and TRBJ1-5; D remains unclear. CDR1 and CDR2 from the germline V gene are LNHDA and SQIVND (reference sequence). Trimming cost V 1 base and J 0 bases, with 7 bases left between them. CDR3 length equals 15 residues. In nucleotides, the CDR3 is TGTGCCAGTAGTATAGGGGCCTATAGCAATCAGCCCCAGCATTTT. This codes for CASSIGAYSNQPQHF.

This clone was counted once. The chain carries TRBV5-5 and TRBJ2-1; weak D call: TRBD2 (5 bases). V was clipped by 4 bases and J by 8 bases, with 16 bases between them. CDR3 length equals 14 residues. The germline V gene encodes CDR1 SGHKS and CDR2 YYEKEE (reference sequence). The CDR3 region is CASSPSSTRDEQFF. In DNA form, the CDR3 reads TGTGCCAGCAGCCCCTCAAGTACTAGGGATGAGCAGTTCTTC. Full variable domain (missing parts from reference TRBV5-5 and TRBJ2-1): DAGVTQSPTHLIKTRGQQVTLRCSPISGHKSVSWYQQVLGQGPQFIFQYYEKEERGRGNFPDRFSARQFPNYSSELNVNALLLGDSALYLCASSPSSTRDEQFFGPGTRLTVL.

The chain couples TRBV27 to TRBJ2-2; 7 positions match TRBD1. The germline CDR1 and CDR2 sequences are MNHEY and SMNVEV (reference sequence). The CDR3 has 18 amino acids. V was clipped by 5 bases and J by 4 bases; unmatched bases: 16. CDR3 sequence (DNA): TGTGCCAGCAGTCTAATGCCCCCGATACAGGGGACCACCGGGGAGCTGTTTTTT. Translated: CASSLMPPIQGTTGELFF.

This clone appeared once. In DNA, the CDR3 is TGTGCCAGTAGTATAGCCGTAACGCGGAGCTCCTACGAGCAGTACTTC. Residues: CASSIAVTRSSYEQYF. The gene calls are TRBV19 and TRBJ2-7; the D is unclear. V was pared by 1 base and J by 0 bases, with 13 bases between. CDR1 and CDR2 from the germline V gene are LNHDA and SQIVND (reference sequence). This CDR3 has 16 residues.

CDR3 region: CASSPREGATSTDTQYF. The DNA for the CDR3 is TGCGCCAGCAGCCCCCGGGAGGGAGCTACTAGCACAGATACGCAGTATTTT. This chain joins TRBV5-1 and TRBJ2-3, with 8 bases lining up with TRBD2. The CDR3 has 17 residues. Germline CDR1 SGHRS, CDR2 YFSETQ. The V and J ends lost 4 bases and 0 bases, in that order; junction bases with no gene match: 10.

The J gene is TRBJ2-7, the V gene TRBV13; possible D gene TRBD2, 6 bases. CDR3 length equals 13 residues. Germline V gene lookup returns CDR1 PRHDT and CDR2 FYEKMQ (reference sequence). The ends were cut back, 5 bases at V and 4 bases at J, with 12 bases in the middle. Written as DNA, the CDR3 is TGTGCCAGCAGCCGTTCTGGGGGGTACGAGCAGTACTTC. It codes for CASSRSGGYEQYF.

Only a few counts were recorded for this clone. The chain joins TRBV18 to TRBJ2-7, with 7 bases identical to TRBD1. The CDR3 totals 15 residues. V dropped 1 base and J dropped 1; count of bases not matched to a gene: 4. CDR1 KGHSH and CDR2 LQKENI come from the germline V gene. CDR3 loop: CASSPLTGQSYEQYF. DNA of the CDR3: TGTGCCAGCTCACCACTGACGGGACAGTCCTACGAGCAGTACTTC. The variable domain in full, with the rest retrieved from reference TRBV18 and TRBJ2-7, is NAGVMQNPRHLVRRRGQEARLRCSPMKGHSHVYWYRQLPEEGLKFMVYLQKENIIDESGMPKERFSAEFPKEGPSILRIQQVVRGDSAAYFCASSPLTGQSYEQYFGPGTRLTVT.

This chain links TRBV7-9 with TRBJ1-6, with 7 bases fitting TRBD1. Germline V gene data show CDR1 as SEHNR and CDR2 as FQNEAQ (reference sequence). The CDR3 totals 16 residues. Germline trimming cut 5 bases from V and 14 bases from J; bases unmatched to any gene: 18. CDR3 in amino acids: CASSTRTGSSGGTLHF. CDR3 DNA: TGTGCCAGCAGCACCCGGACAGGTAGCTCAGGGGGGACCCTCCACTTT.

The chain is built from TRBV18 and TRBJ1-2, with 9 positions matching TRBD1. CDR1 is KGHSH and CDR2 is LQKENI in the germline V gene. The CDR3 has 14 residues. V was clipped by 3 bases and J by 7 bases; unmatched bases: 6. The CDR3 DNA reads TGTGCCAGCTCACCCGGGACAGGGCAGGGTGGCTACACCTTC. Its protein product is CASSPGTGQGGYTF.

The V gene is TRBV19, the J gene TRBJ1-5, with 8 positions matching TRBD1. Germline CDR1 reads LNHDA; CDR2 reads SQIVND (reference sequence). V was clipped by 6 bases and J by 0 bases; unmatched bases: 10. There are 17 residues in the CDR3. The CDR3 DNA follows: TGTGCCAGTAGCCCTCGGGACAGGTCTTTTAGCAATCAGCCCCAGCATTTT. It encodes CASSPRDRSFSNQPQHF. The full variable domain, its missing parts supplied by reference TRBV19 and TRBJ1-5, is DGGITQSPKYLFRKEGQNVTLSCEQNLNHDAMYWYRQDPGQGLRLIYYSQIVNDFQKGDIAEGYSVSREKKESFPLTVTSAQKNPTAFYLCASSPRDRSFSNQPQHFGDGTRLSIL.

The CDR3 spells CTSSQELGSSDTETQYF. As DNA, the CDR3 is TGCACCAGCAGCCAAGAGTTAGGGAGCTCGGATACAGAGACCCAGTACTTC. This chain connects TRBV1 to TRBJ2-5; the D call in the table, TRBD2, was not verified against the DNA. TRBV1 has pseudogene status. This CDR3 has 17 residues.

This chain's CDR3 is CAWARTATAFF. CDR3 bases: TGTGCCTGGGCTCGGACAGCGACGGCTTTCTTT. The chain links TRBV30 to TRBJ1-1; D may be TRBD1 (6 bases). V shed 5 bases and J shed 11 bases, with 15 bases lying between them. The CDR3 contains 11 residues. CDR1 GTSNPN and CDR2 SVGIG come from the germline V gene (reference sequence). The entire variable domain, with the rest obtained from reference TRBV30 and TRBJ1-1, is as follows: SQTIHQWPATLVQPVGSPLSLECTVEGTSNPNLYWYRQAAGRGLQLLFYSVGIGQISSEVPQNLSASRPQDRQFILSSKKLLLSDSGFYLCAWARTATAFFGQGTRLTVV.

The gene calls are TRBV5-1 and TRBJ2-3; 7 bases map to TRBD2. The CDR3 is 14 amino acids. V gave up 4 bases and J gave up 0 bases; unmatched junction bases: 2. The germline V gene encodes CDR1 SGHRS and CDR2 YFSETQ. CDR3: CASSQGLSTDTQYF. The CDR3 DNA is TGCGCCAGCAGCCAGGGACTAAGCACAGATACGCAGTATTTT.

The chain carries TRBV28 and TRBJ2-7; TRBD1 is a possible D gene (5 bases). Trimming took 4 bases from V and 0 from J, leaving 10 bases between them. This CDR3 spans 14 amino acids. Germline V gene data show CDR1 as MDHEN and CDR2 as SYDVKM. The CDR3, as DNA: TGTGCCAGCAGTTCTCCGGACACCTCCTACGAGCAGTACTTC. Protein sequence: CASSSPDTSYEQYF.